This T cell receptor beta chain was profiled in a study of T cells in Graves' hyperthyroidism and ophthalmopathy. Study results and caveats: The model's output predicted ophthalmopathy at a median of about 5.9 months prior to onset.

As for this clonotype: Antigen specificity is unknown.

TCR beta CDR3 regions were amplified from RNA transcripts. First-round RT-PCR of the TCR CDR3 relied on the HTBI primer set. A single record per CDR3 protein comes from TCRdb applying MiXCR to the multiplex PCR reads. The data contain some 600,000 distinct CDR3 sequences, 46% of them seen just once; the ten biggest clones take up about 8.2%. If no ophthalmopathy progression occurred within 18 months, Graves' hyperthyroidism was stable. Hyperthyroidism patients were newly diagnosed, had disease duration under 2 months, and were aged 18 to 65 years. Diagnostic decisions used clinical symptoms, serum thyroxine and TRAb, thyroid ultrasound and orbital computed tomography. Trimming removed 1 base from V and 2 bases from J, with 9 bases in between. The CDR3 sequence is 14 residues long. Germline-derived CDR1 and CDR2 are SGHTA and FQGNSA.

This chain uses TRBV7-2 with TRBJ2-7; TRBD2 is a possible D gene (6 bases). The clonotype comes from a woman between 18 and 30 years old with Graves' hyperthyroidism. Input material: peripheral blood or thyroid tissue (not recorded which). As DNA, the CDR3 is TGTGCCAGCAGCTTAGGGGACTTCACCTACGAGCAGTACTTC. Translated: CASSLGDFTYEQYF.